This section outlines one TCR beta chain sequence together with its context. Its antigen is not identified. Primers: 60 Vbeta forward and 13 Jbeta reverse. Method: immunoSEQ multiplex PCR; TCRdb's copy keeps in-frame clones and lacks some. The sample carries under 130,000 clones, approximately 12% recorded once. These data come from a study of cytomegalovirus exposure and HLA in healthy donors. Study results and caveats: TCR beta sequences reportedly predicted most subjects' HLA-A and HLA-B alleles accurately. Specificity of a few CMV-associated chains for CMV antigens was verified in vitro. When analyzed later, the rates of TCR association showed variation by HLA locus, with DRB1 the most and HLA-C the fewest. One later analysis reportedly identified an Asian-associated ancestry cluster that showed fewer N-insertions than the approximately 700-donor mean.

Trimming took 7 bases from V and 1 from J; bases not matched to a gene: 8. The CDR3 is 15 residues long. Germline assignment: CDR1 LNHDA and CDR2 SQIVND (reference sequence). V is TRBV19 and J is TRBJ2-3; 7 bases are a match to TRBD2. The clonotype comes from a man aged 35 to 55 in good health and CMV-seropositive. The sequencing input was PBMCs. The CDR3 loop reads CASKPQGGGTDTQYF. CDR3 nucleotide sequence: TGTGCCAGTAAGCCTCAGGGAGGGGGCACAGATACGCAGTATTTT.